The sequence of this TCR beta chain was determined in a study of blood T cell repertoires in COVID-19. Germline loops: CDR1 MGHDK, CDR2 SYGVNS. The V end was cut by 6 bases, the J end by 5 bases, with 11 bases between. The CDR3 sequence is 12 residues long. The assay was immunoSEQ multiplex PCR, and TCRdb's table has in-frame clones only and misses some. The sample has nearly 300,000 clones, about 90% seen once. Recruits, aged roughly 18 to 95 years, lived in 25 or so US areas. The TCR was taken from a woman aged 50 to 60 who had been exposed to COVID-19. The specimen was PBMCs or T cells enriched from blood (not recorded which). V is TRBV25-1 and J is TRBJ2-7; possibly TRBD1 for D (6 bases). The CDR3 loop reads CASRQGSHEQYF. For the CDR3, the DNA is TGTGCCAGCAGACAGGGATCCCACGAGCAGTACTTC.